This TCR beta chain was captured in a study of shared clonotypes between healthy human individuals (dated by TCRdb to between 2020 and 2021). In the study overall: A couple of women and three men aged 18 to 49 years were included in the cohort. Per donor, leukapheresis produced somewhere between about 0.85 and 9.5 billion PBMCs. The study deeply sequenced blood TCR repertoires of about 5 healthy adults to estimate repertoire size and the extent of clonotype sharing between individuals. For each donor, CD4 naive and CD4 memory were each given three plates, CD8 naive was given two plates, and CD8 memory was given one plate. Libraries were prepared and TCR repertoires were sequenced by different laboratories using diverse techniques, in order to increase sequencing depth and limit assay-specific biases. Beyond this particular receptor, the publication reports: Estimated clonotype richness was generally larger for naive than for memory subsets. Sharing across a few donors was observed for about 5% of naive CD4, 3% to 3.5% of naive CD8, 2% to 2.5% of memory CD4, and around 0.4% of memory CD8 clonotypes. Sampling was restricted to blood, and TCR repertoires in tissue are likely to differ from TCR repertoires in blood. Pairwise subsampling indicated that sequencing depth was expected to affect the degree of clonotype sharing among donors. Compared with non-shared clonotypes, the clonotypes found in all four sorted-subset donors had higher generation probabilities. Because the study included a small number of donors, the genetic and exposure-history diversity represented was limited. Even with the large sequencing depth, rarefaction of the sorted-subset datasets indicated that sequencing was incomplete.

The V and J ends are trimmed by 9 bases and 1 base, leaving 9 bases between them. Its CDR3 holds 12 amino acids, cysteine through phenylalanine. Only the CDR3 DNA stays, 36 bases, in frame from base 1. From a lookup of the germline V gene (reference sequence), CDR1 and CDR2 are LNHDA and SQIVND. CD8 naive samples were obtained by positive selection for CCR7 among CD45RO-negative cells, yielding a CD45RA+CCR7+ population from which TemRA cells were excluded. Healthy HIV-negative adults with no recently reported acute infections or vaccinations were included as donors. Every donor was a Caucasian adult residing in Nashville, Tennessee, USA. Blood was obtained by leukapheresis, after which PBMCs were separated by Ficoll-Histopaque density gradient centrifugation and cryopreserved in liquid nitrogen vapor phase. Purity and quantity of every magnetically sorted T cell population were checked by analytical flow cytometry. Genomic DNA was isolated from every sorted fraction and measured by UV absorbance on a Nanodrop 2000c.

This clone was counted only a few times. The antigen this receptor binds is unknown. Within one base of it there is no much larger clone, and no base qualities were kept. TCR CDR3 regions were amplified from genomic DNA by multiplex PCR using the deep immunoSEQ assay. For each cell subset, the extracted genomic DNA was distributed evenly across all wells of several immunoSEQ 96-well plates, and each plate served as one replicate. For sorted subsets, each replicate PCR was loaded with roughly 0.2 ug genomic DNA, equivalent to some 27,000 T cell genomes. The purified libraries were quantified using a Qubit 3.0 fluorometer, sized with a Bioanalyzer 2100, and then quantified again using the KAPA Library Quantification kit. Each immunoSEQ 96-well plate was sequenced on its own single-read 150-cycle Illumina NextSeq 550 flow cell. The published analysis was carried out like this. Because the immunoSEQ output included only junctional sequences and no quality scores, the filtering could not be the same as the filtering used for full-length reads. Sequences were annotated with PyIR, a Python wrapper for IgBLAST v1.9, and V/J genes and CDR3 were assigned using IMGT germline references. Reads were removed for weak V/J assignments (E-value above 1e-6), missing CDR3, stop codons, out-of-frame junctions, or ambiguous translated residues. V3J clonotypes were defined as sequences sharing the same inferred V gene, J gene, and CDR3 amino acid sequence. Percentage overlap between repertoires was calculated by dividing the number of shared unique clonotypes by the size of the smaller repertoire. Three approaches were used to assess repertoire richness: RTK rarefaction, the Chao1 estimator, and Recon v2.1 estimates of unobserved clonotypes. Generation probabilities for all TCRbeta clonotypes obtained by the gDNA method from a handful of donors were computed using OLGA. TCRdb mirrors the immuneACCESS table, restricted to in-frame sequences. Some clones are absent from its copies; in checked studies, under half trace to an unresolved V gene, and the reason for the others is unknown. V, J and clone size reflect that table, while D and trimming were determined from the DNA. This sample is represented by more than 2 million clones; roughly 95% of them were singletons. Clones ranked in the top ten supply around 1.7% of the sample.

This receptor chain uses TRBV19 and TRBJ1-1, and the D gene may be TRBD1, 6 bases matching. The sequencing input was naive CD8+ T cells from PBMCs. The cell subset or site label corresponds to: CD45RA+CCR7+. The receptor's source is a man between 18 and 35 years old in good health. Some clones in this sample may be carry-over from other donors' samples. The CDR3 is CASRGQNTEAFF. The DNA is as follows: TGTGCCAGCAGGGGTCAGAACACTGAAGCTTTCTTT. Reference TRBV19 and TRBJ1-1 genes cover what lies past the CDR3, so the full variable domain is DGGITQSPKYLFRKEGQNVTLSCEQNLNHDAMYWYRQDPGQGLRLIYYSQIVNDFQKGDIAEGYSVSREKKESFPLTVTSAQKNPTAFYLCASRGQNTEAFFGQGTRLTVV.